The sequence of this T cell receptor (beta chain) was determined in a study of T-cell reconstitution after alpha-beta-depleted transplantation in children. Unique molecular identifiers were incorporated during preparation of the TCRbeta library. MiXCR, applied by TCRdb to the PCR reads, yields one record per CDR3 protein. The sample yields over 400,000 distinct CDR3 sequences, approximately 12% seen once. This clonotype has only a few counts. The CDR3 loop spans 16 amino acids. With 4 bases clipped from V and 6 bases from J, the junction kept 9 bases outside the gene matches. Germline assignment: CDR1 SGHVS and CDR2 FQNEAQ.

The sequence came from a human donor who donated a stem cell graft to a child with combined immunodeficiency. The material was PBMCs from the stem cell graft donor, obtained from the stem cell graft. The V and J genes are TRBV7-8 and TRBJ1-4, with 9 bases lining up with TRBD1. The CDR3 DNA is TGTGCCAGCAGCTCGGCACCCGGGACAGGGCATGAAAAACTGTTTTTT. It specifies CASSSAPGTGHEKLFF.